One sample yielded the 6 T cell receptor beta chains listed below, sequenced in a study of human T cells and chemical hapten exposure (dated by TCRdb to 2020 to 2023). Reading the label with the study, this specimen's time point is: pre-sensitization, week 0. The treatment or condition label of this sample denotes: therapeutic diphenylcyclopropenone sensitization with weekly scalp DPC. The library was made by RACE. The sequencer listed for this sample is NextSeq 500. TCRdb reran the public reads through fastp at Q25 and MiXCR, keeping productive beta chains. CDR3 protein duplicates are merged, each entry listing the most common genes and DNA. The sample profile shows 100,000 to 150,000 distinct CDR3 sequences; about 14% of them were found once. The biggest ten clones account for 2.5% to 3.5% of the sample. The sample here was whole blood, taken in connection with sensitization to the hapten diphenylcyclopropenone (DPC). All receptors come from a young woman with alopecia areata. Some clones in this sample may be carry-over from other donors' samples.

V is TRBV19 and J is TRBJ2-1; possibly TRBD1 for D (7 bases). The V end was cut by 3 bases, the J end by 6 bases, with 15 bases between. The germline gives CDR1 LNHDA, CDR2 SQIVND (reference sequence). The CDR3 contains 15 residues. CDR3 sequence: CASSIASRGVNEQFF. As DNA, the CDR3 is TGTGCCAGTAGTATTGCATCCAGGGGGGTCAATGAGCAGTTCTTC. Full variable domain (rest looked up from reference TRBV19 and TRBJ2-1): DGGITQSPKYLFRKEGQNVTLSCEQNLNHDAMYWYRQDPGQGLRLIYYSQIVNDFQKGDIAEGYSVSREKKESFPLTVTSAQKNPTAFYLCASSIASRGVNEQFFGPGTRLTVL.

Details on this clonotype: The junction shows a germline mismatch at one end, possibly a read error. The gene calls are TRBV28 and TRBJ1-2; D gene uncertain. Germline assignment: CDR1 MDHEN and CDR2 SYDVKM. The CDR3 extends over 13 amino acids. DNA for the CDR3: TGTACCAGCAGTCTTTCCATTAACTATGGCTACACCTTC. Translation: CTSSLSINYGYTF.

This clonotype occurred a few times. The germline gene is not matched at one end of the junction; a read error may be the cause. This chain joins TRBV7-2 and TRBJ2-5; 10 nucleotides match TRBD2. There are 14 residues in the CDR3. Germline CDR1 is SGHTA and CDR2 is FQGNSA. CDR3 residues: CASSLGLAGESQYF. Written as DNA, the CDR3 is TGTGCCAGCAGCTTAGGGCTAGCGGGAGAGTCCCAGTACTTC.

This clonotype was recorded many times. The chain joins TRBV18 to TRBJ1-1; D not certain. V gave up 1 base and J gave up 0 bases, with 9 bases separating them. The germline gives CDR1 KGHSH, CDR2 LQKENI. The CDR3 extends over 15 amino acids. In DNA form, the CDR3 reads TGTGCCAGCTCACCACGGGAGGTCATGAACACTGAAGCTTTCTTT. It specifies CASSPREVMNTEAFF.

The chain carries TRBV27 and TRBJ2-7; D is uncertain. This CDR3 is built from 16 residues. V was pared by 2 bases and J by 5 bases, with 19 bases between. Germline values: CDR1 MNHEY, CDR2 SMNVEV (reference sequence). In DNA, the CDR3 is TGTGCCAGCAGTTTAGCCCCCAGCCAGGCCGGGCACGAGCAGTACTTC. It encodes CASSLAPSQAGHEQYF.

This clonotype has a count of ten or more. This chain links TRBV29-1 with TRBJ1-5, with TRBD1 as a possible D gene (5 bases). V was pared by 3 bases and J by 2 bases, with 8 bases between. The germline CDR1 and CDR2 sequences are SQVTM and ANQGSEA. This CDR3 comprises 13 residues. This CDR3 is CSVETRGNQPQHF. For the CDR3, the DNA is TGCAGCGTTGAGACCAGGGGCAATCAGCCCCAGCATTTT.